This record looks at one TCR beta chain sequence and its context. Antigen: not known. The data derive from a study of cytomegalovirus exposure and HLA in healthy donors. The overall study: Clustering assigned about 79% of the 350 to 400 genotyped donors to the Caucasian-associated ancestry cluster. General study findings and limits: Confirmation was obtained in vitro that three CMV-associated chains are specific for CMV antigens.

The germline gives CDR1 SGHVS, CDR2 FQNEAQ. The junction had 6 bases not matched to a gene; V was cut back by 5 bases and J by 3 bases. This CDR3 contains 14 residues. PCR employed 60 Vbeta and 13 Jbeta primers. The data were produced by immunoSEQ multiplex PCR, yet TCRdb's version contains in-frame clones alone and is incomplete. The profile covers around 110,000 clones, with over 55% appearing a single time and about 2.5% taken by the ten largest. Sequenced input: PBMCs. The TCR was taken from a female donor in good health and CMV-seronegative. The chain combines TRBV7-8 with TRBJ2-5; TRBD2 aligns across 7 bases. The CDR3 reads CASSKAGTKETQYF. As DNA, the CDR3 is TGTGCCAGCAGCAAAGCCGGGACTAAAGAGACCCAGTACTTC.